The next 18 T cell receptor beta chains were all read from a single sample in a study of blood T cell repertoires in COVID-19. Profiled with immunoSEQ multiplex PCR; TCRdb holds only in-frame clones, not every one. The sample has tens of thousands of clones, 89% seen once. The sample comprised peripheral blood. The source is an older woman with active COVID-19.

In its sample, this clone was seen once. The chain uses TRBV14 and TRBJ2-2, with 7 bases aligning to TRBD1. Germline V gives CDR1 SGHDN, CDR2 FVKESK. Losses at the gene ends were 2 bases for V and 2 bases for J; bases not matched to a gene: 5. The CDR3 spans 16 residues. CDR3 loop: CASSQWTGINTGELFF. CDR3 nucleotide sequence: TGTGCCAGCAGCCAATGGACAGGAATAAACACCGGGGAGCTGTTTTTT.

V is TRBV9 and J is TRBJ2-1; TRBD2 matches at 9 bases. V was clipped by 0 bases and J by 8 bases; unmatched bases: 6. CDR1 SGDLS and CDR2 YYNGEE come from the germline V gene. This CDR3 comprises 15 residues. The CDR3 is CASSVDAGGQDEQFF. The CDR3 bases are TGTGCCAGCAGCGTAGATGCGGGGGGGCAGGATGAGCAGTTCTTC. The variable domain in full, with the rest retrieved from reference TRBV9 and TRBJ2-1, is DSGVTQTPKHLITATGQRVTLRCSPRSGDLSVYWYQQSLDQGLQFLIQYYNGEERAKGNILERFSAQQFPDLHSELNLSSLELGDSALYFCASSVDAGGQDEQFFGPGTRLTVL.

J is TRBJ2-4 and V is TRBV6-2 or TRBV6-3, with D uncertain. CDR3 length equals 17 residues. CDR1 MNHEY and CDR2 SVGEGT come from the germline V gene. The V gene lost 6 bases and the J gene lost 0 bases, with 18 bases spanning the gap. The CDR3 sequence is CASSRPSRSLAKNIQYF. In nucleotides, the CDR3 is TGTGCCAGCAGCCGACCCTCGAGGTCACTAGCCAAAAACATTCAGTACTTC.

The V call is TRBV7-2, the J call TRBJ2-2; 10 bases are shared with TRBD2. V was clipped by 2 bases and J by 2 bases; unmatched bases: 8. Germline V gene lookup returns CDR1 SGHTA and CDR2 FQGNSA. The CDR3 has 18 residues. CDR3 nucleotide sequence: TGTGCCAGCAGCTTATTTCCTAGCGGGGGACCTAACACCGGGGAGCTGTTTTTT. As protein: CASSLFPSGGPNTGELFF.

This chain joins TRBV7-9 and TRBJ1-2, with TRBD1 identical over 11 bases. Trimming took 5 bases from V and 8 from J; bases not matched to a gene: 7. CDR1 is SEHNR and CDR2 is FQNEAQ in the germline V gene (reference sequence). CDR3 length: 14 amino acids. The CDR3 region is CASSPGQGAAGYTF. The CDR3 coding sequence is TGTGCCAGCAGCCCCGGACAGGGGGCCGCGGGCTACACCTTC.

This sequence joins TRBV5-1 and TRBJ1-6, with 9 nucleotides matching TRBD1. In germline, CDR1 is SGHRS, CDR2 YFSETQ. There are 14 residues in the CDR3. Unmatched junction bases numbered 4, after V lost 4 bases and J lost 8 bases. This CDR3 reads CASSMGQGDSPLHF. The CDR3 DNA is TGCGCCAGCAGCATGGGACAGGGAGATTCACCCCTCCACTTT.

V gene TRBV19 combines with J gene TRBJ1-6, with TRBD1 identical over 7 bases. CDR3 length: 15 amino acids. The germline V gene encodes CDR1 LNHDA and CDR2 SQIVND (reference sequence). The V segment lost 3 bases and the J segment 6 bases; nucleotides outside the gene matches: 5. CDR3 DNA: TGTGCCAGTAGTATTCGGACAGGAGCTAATTCACCCCTCCACTTT. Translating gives CASSIRTGANSPLHF.

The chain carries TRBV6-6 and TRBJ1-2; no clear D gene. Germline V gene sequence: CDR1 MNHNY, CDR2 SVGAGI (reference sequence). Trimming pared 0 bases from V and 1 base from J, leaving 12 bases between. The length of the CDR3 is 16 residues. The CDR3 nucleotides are TGTGCCAGCAGTTACTCGAGTAGGAGAGATAACTATGGCTACACCTTC. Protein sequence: CASSYSSRRDNYGYTF.

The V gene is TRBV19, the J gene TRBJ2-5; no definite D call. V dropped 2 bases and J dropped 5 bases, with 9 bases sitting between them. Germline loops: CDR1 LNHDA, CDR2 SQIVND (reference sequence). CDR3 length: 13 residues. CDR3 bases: TGTGCCAGTAGTATATTGGGCATCGAGACCCAGTACTTC. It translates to CASSILGIETQYF.

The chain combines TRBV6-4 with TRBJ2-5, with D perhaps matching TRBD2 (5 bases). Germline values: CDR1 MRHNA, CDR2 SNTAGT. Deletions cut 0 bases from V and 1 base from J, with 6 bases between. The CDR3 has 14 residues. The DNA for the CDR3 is TGTGCCAGCAGTGACTCTACTAGCCAAGAGACCCAGTACTTC. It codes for CASSDSTSQETQYF.

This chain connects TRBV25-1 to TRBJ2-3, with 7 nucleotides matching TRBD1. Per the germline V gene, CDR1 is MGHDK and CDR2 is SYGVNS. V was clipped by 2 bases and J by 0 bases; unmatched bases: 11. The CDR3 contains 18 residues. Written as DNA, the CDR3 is TGTGCCAGCAGTGAAGAAGGGGGCGCGGATCCTAGCACAGATACGCAGTATTTT. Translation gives CASSEEGGADPSTDTQYF.

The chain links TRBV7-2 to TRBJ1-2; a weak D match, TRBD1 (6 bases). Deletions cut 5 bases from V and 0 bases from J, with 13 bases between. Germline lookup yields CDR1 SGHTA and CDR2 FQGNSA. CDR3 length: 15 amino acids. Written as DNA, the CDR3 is TGTGCCAGCAGCCCGAGGGGGACCACTAACTATGGCTACACCTTC. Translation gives CASSPRGTTNYGYTF.

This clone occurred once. The CDR3 DNA reads TGTGCCAGCTCACCACCTCAGGCCTATGAAAAACTGTTTTTT. Protein sequence: CASSPPQAYEKLFF. The chain couples TRBV18 to TRBJ1-4; D ambiguous. Germline-derived CDR1 and CDR2 are KGHSH and LQKENI. V was trimmed by 0 bases and J by 6 bases, leaving 8 bases between them. The CDR3 covers 14 residues.

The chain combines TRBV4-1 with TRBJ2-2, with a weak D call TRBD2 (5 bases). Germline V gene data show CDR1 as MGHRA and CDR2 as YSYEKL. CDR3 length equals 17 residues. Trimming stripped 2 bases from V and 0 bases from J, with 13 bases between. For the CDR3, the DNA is TGCGCCAGCAGCCAAAGTCCCGACTACGCGAACACCGGGGAGCTGTTTTTT. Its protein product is CASSQSPDYANTGELFF.

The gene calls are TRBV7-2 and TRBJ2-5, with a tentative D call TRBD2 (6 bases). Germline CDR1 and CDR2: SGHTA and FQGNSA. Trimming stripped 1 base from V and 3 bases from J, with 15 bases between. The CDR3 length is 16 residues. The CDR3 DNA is TGTGCCAGCAGCTTAGAATCCCTAGCGCCGAAAGAGACCCAGTACTTC. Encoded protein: CASSLESLAPKETQYF.

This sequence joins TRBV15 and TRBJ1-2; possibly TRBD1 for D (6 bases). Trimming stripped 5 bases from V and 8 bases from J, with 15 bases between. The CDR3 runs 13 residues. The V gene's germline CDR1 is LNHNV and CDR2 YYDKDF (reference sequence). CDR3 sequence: CATSGGATGGYTF. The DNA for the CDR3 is TGTGCCACCAGCGGGGGCGCAACAGGAGGCTACACCTTC. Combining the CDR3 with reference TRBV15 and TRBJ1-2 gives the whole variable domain DAMVIQNPRYQVTQFGKPVTLSCSQTLNHNVMYWYQQKSSQAPKLLFHYYDKDFNNEADTPDNFQSRRPNTSFCFLDIRSPGLGDTAMYLCATSGGATGGYTFGSGTRLTVV.

For the CDR3, the DNA is TGTGCCACCAGTGATCTAGGGGCCACTGAAGCTTTCTTT. Amino acid sequence: CATSDLGATEAFF. The rearrangement links TRBV24-1 to TRBJ1-1, with D possibly TRBD1 on 5 matching bases. Germline CDR1 and CDR2: KGHDR and SFDVKD. Trimming cost V 3 bases and J 4 bases, with 8 bases left between them. The CDR3 is 13 amino acids.

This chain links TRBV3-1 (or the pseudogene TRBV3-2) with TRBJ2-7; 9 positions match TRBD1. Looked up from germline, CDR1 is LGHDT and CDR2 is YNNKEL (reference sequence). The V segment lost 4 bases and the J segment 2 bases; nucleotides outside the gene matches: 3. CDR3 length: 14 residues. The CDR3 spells CASSLGQGPYEQYF. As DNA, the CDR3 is TGTGCCAGCAGCCTGGGACAGGGACCCTACGAGCAGTACTTC.